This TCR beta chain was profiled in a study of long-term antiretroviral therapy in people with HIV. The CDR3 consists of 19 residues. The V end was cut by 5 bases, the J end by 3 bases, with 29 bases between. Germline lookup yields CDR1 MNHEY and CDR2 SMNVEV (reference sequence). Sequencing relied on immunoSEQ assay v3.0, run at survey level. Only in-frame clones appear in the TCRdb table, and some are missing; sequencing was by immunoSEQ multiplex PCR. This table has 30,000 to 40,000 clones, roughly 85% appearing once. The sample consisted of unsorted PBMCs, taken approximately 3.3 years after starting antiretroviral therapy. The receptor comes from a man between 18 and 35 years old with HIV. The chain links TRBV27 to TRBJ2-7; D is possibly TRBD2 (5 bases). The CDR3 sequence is CASSQPGGGGTVLLYEQYF. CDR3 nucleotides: TGTGCCAGCAGTCAACCCGGAGGAGGTGGAACAGTCCTACTCTACGAGCAGTACTTC.